This T cell receptor (beta chain) was observed in a study of T cells in Graves' hyperthyroidism and ophthalmopathy. Background on the study: Peripheral blood was secured at the point of initial diagnosis, before any treatment. The study, taken as a whole, reports: Appearing also in blood were most of the thyroid clonotypes expanded above 0.001. Separating ophthalmopathy from stable hyperthyroidism was achieved by a 13 V-J model.

As concerns this clonotype: As yet, its antigen is unknown.

Germline CDR1 reads LGHDT; CDR2 reads YNNKEL (reference sequence). Trimming at V came to 4 bases and at J to 0 bases, leaving 6 bases not matched to a gene. CDR3 size: 17 residues. RNA transcripts served as the template for amplifying TCR beta CDR3 regions. HTBI primers were used for first-round RT-PCR of the TCR CDR3. In TCRdb, the multiplex PCR reads were re-called with MiXCR into one record per CDR3 protein. The sample shows about 400,000 distinct CDR3 sequences, roughly 14% of them seen only once. The study based diagnoses on clinical symptoms, serum thyroxine and TRAb, thyroid ultrasound and orbital computed tomography.

The specimen was blood. This sequence originates from a woman aged 30 to 39 with Graves' ophthalmopathy. This chain connects TRBV3-1 to TRBJ2-5, with 12 nucleotides matching TRBD2. The CDR3 is CASSPGLAGLYQETQYF. DNA for the CDR3: TGTGCCAGCAGCCCCGGACTAGCGGGGCTGTACCAAGAGACCCAGTACTTC.